These 9 T cell receptor beta chains share one sample of origin, sequenced in a study of shared T cell receptors in the human thymus. TCRdb keeps only in-frame clones here, not all; method: immunoSEQ multiplex PCR. Of 500,000 to 550,000 clones in the sample, approximately 80% were seen once. In addition, the sample was reused for a study of human thymus T cells.

Sequenced input: thymocytes. The receptors come from a boy in the first two years of life with a congenital heart defect.

V usage is TRBV14 and J usage is TRBJ2-2; 9 bases agree with TRBD2. CDR1 is SGHDN and CDR2 is FVKESK in the germline V gene. CDR3 length: 18 amino acids. Trimming removed 5 bases from V and 4 bases from J; junction bases left unmatched: 14. DNA of the CDR3: TGTGCCAGCAGCAACAGGGGTAGCGGGAGTTCGATCACCGGGGAGCTGTTTTTT. Amino acids: CASSNRGSGSSITGELFF.

This chain uses TRBV4-3 with TRBJ2-1; unclear D gene. Trimming shortened V by 3 bases and J by 0 bases, and 12 bases separated the two germline ends. Germline CDR1 and CDR2: LGHNA and YSLEER. The CDR3 length is 16 residues. DNA of the CDR3: TGCGCCAGCAGCCATTTGCCCGACAACTCCTACAATGAGCAGTTCTTC. Its protein product is CASSHLPDNSYNEQFF.

The V gene is TRBV18, the J gene TRBJ2-7; 7 bases fit TRBD1. Losses at the gene ends were 4 bases for V and 3 bases for J; bases not matched to a gene: 12. The CDR3 consists of 16 residues. In germline, CDR1 is KGHSH, CDR2 LQKENI. CDR3 amino acids: CASSRNRRQGLYEQYF. The CDR3 DNA is TGTGCCAGCTCACGGAATAGGAGACAGGGCCTCTACGAGCAGTACTTC. Based on the CDR3 plus reference TRBV18 and TRBJ2-7, the full variable domain is NAGVMQNPRHLVRRRGQEARLRCSPMKGHSHVYWYRQLPEEGLKFMVYLQKENIIDESGMPKERFSAEFPKEGPSILRIQQVVRGDSAAYFCASSRNRRQGLYEQYFGPGTRLTVT.

The chain employs TRBV5-6 and TRBJ1-1; D unresolved. Germline values: CDR1 SGHDT, CDR2 YYEEEE. V lost 5 bases, J lost 1 base, and 9 bases lay in between. This CDR3 has 13 residues. CDR3 DNA sequence: TGTGCCAGCAGTTTCGGTACGAACACTGAAGCTTTCTTT. This sequence encodes CASSFGTNTEAFF.

The rearrangement joins TRBV14 to TRBJ2-7, with a tentative D call TRBD2 (5 bases). CDR1 and CDR2 (germline): SGHDN, FVKESK. The CDR3 is 18 residues long. Trimming shortened V by 2 bases and J by 1 base, and 21 bases separated the two germline ends. As DNA, the CDR3 is TGTGCCAGCAGCCAATGGCCAAATTCGAGCCGGGATTCCTACGAGCAGTACTTC. It specifies CASSQWPNSSRDSYEQYF. Full variable domain (remainder filled in from reference TRBV14 and TRBJ2-7): EAGVTQFPSHSVIEKGQTVTLRCDPISGHDNLYWYRRVMGKEIKFLLHFVKESKQDESGMPNNRFLAERTGGTYSTLKVQPAELEDSGVYFCASSQWPNSSRDSYEQYFGPGTRLTVT.

This chain joins TRBV5-1 and TRBJ2-5; TRBD1 might be the D (5 bases). V lost 4 bases, J lost 1 base, and 17 bases lay in between. The CDR3 has 16 residues. Germline CDR1 and CDR2: SGHRS and YFSETQ. CDR3 sequence: CASSHHGHPPQETQYF. The CDR3 nucleotides are TGCGCCAGCAGCCACCACGGACACCCTCCCCAAGAGACCCAGTACTTC.

This sequence joins TRBV5-6 and TRBJ1-1; D gene uncertain. There are 17 residues in the CDR3. Germline values: CDR1 SGHDT, CDR2 YYEEEE. V was pared by 0 bases and J by 3 bases, with 18 bases between. The CDR3 sequence is CASSLDREGHIDTEAFF. Written as DNA, the CDR3 is TGTGCCAGCAGCTTGGACCGGGAGGGTCACATAGACACTGAAGCTTTCTTT.

This chain uses TRBV9 with TRBJ2-1; 7 bases match TRBD1. The germline V gene has CDR1 SGDLS and CDR2 YYNGEE. The CDR3 is 16 amino acids. Trimming took 3 bases from V and 4 from J; bases not matched to a gene: 10. CDR3: CASSERTGRVYNEQFF. Here the CDR3 DNA reads TGTGCCAGCAGCGAAAGGACAGGCAGGGTATACAATGAGCAGTTCTTC.

The V call is TRBV6-5, the J call TRBJ2-6; D unresolved. The germline gives CDR1 MNHEY, CDR2 SVGAGI. Trimming stripped 4 bases from V and 0 bases from J, with 4 bases between. The CDR3 runs 14 residues. The CDR3 DNA sequence: TGTGCCAGCAGTTCCTACTCTGGGGCCAACGTCCTGACTTTC. Amino acids: CASSSYSGANVLTF.